These 32 T cell receptor beta chains share one sample of origin, sequenced in a study. TCRdb re-derived calls from the 5' RACE reads in MiXCR, one entry per CDR3 protein. This sample has around 50,000 distinct CDR3 sequences, with roughly 15% found just once. Sequences were obtained from naive CD4+ T cells sorted from blood. Sample subset: naive CD4+ T cells, CD4+CD45RA+CD25-. The receptors were sampled from a female donor with breast cancer.

This clonotype was picked up many times. The chain has TRBV29-1 and TRBJ1-5, with D tentatively TRBD1 (6 bases). The CDR3 contains 14 residues. From germline, CDR1 is SQVTM and CDR2 ANQGSEA. V was cut by 6 bases and J by 0 bases, with 12 bases left in between. CDR3 loop: CSVGTGYSNQPQHF. CDR3 in DNA: TGCAGCGTGGGAACAGGGTATAGCAATCAGCCCCAGCATTTT.

This clonotype was detected ten times or more. The chain couples TRBV4-1 to TRBJ2-2; 7 nucleotides line up with TRBD2. The CDR3 loop spans 16 amino acids. The junction had 7 bases not matched to a gene; V was cut back by 2 bases and J by 4 bases. Germline CDR1 is MGHRA and CDR2 is YSYEKL. The CDR3 spells CASSQKSGDLTGELFF. The CDR3 DNA follows: TGCGCCAGCAGCCAAAAAAGCGGGGACCTCACCGGGGAGCTGTTTTTT.

This clonotype was recorded a few times. The genes are TRBV7-8 and TRBJ2-2; D gene uncertain. The germline V gene encodes CDR1 SGHVS and CDR2 FQNEAQ. With 2 bases removed from V and 1 base from J, the gap between germline ends came to 5 bases. This CDR3 spans 14 amino acids. CDR3 loop: CASSLYENTGELFF. CDR3 coding DNA: TGTGCCAGCAGCTTATACGAGAACACCGGGGAGCTGTTTTTT.

The table lists this clonotype with a few counts. The chain is built from TRBV4-1 and TRBJ2-1; D unclear. The CDR3 consists of 14 residues. Per germline, CDR1 MGHRA and CDR2 YSYEKL. Trimming took 0 bases from V and 9 from J, leaving 12 bases between them. The CDR3 loop is CASSQDAPTSEQFF. The CDR3 nucleotides read TGCGCCAGCAGCCAAGATGCCCCAACCAGTGAGCAGTTCTTC.

The V and J genes are TRBV7-2 and TRBJ1-2; TRBD1 matches at 11 bases. The J segment lost 8 bases and the V segment lost 4 bases, leaving 6 bases of the junction unmatched. Germline loops: CDR1 SGHTA, CDR2 FQGNSA. The CDR3 is 14 residues long. The CDR3 region is CASSSWTGGLGYTF. For the CDR3, the DNA is TGTGCCAGCAGCTCGTGGACAGGGGGCTTGGGCTACACCTTC.

With respect to this clonotype: At one end the junction does not follow the germline gene, possibly because of a read error. This sequence joins TRBV4-2 and TRBJ1-3, with D unresolved. This CDR3 contains 16 residues. Germline V gene sequence: CDR1 LGHNA, CDR2 YNFKEQ. The CDR3 spells CASSQDPKSSGNTRYF. In DNA, the CDR3 is TGTGCCAGCAGCCAAGATCCGAAGAGCTCTGGAAACACCAGATATTTT.

In its sample, this clonotype was seen many times. The chain carries TRBV28 and TRBJ1-6; D not certain. Per the germline V gene, CDR1 is MDHEN and CDR2 is SYDVKM. V dropped 8 bases and J dropped 5 bases, with 13 bases sitting between them. The CDR3 consists of 14 residues. CDR3 DNA: TGTGCCAGCTACGGGAGATCAAATAATTCACCCCTCCACTTT. This encodes CASYGRSNNSPLHF.

This chain connects TRBV28 to TRBJ1-1; D is unresolved. The V end was cut by 5 bases, the J end by 11 bases, with 12 bases between. Germline loops: CDR1 MDHEN, CDR2 SYDVKM. This CDR3 region has 11 residues. The CDR3 DNA sequence: TGTGCCAGCAGTGGGAGGAGGACGGCTTTCTTT. It specifies CASSGRRTAFF.

This clonotype was seen at least ten times. J is TRBJ1-2 and V is TRBV4-1, with D perhaps TRBD1 (5 bases). V lost 2 bases to trimming and J lost 2 bases, with 9 bases between them. CDR3 size: 14 residues. Per germline, CDR1 MGHRA and CDR2 YSYEKL. The CDR3 DNA follows: TGCGCCAGCAGCCAACTGACAGTGAACTATGGCTACACCTTC. Its translation is CASSQLTVNYGYTF.

The chain is built from TRBV5-1 and TRBJ2-4; 9 nucleotides line up with TRBD1. The CDR3 consists of 18 residues. V was clipped by 3 bases and J by 1 base; unmatched bases: 11. From germline, CDR1 is SGHRS and CDR2 YFSETQ. The CDR3 sequence is CASSWDRAPTRAKNIQYF. CDR3 nucleotide sequence: TGCGCCAGCAGCTGGGACAGGGCGCCCACCAGGGCCAAAAACATTCAGTACTTC.

This clonotype was picked up a small number of times. CDR3 DNA sequence: TGCGCCAGCAGCTTGGAGCCAGGGGGACAGACTGAAGCTTTCTTT. It specifies CASSLEPGGQTEAFF. The chain recombines TRBV5-1 with TRBJ1-1; 7 bases are shared with TRBD1. The CDR3 spans 15 residues. V lost 0 bases, J lost 5 bases, and 7 bases stayed unmatched. CDR1 is SGHRS, CDR2 YFSETQ, per germline.

With respect to this clonotype: A read error may be the cause here, since a much bigger clone is one base away. V is TRBV29-1 and J is TRBJ2-7, with 12 positions matching TRBD2. The length of the CDR3 is 14 residues. Germline values: CDR1 SQVTM, CDR2 ANQGSEA. CDR3 loop: CGVRTSGVPYEQYF. Written as DNA, the CDR3 is TGCGGCGTGCGGACTAGCGGGGTTCCCTACGAGCAGTACTTC.

This clonotype came up many times. V and J are TRBV4-1 and TRBJ1-6; D is uncertain. Trimming removed 2 bases at V and 9 bases at J, with 8 bases between. The germline V gene has CDR1 MGHRA and CDR2 YSYEKL. This CDR3 spans 13 amino acids. CDR3 amino acids: CASSQFSGSPLHF. The CDR3, as DNA: TGCGCCAGCAGCCAATTTTCCGGTTCACCCCTCCACTTT.

V and J are TRBV18 and TRBJ2-3, with D uncertain. Trimming removed 3 bases from V and 2 bases from J, with 12 bases in between. Germline CDR1 reads KGHSH; CDR2 reads LQKENI. This CDR3 region has 15 residues. CDR3 nucleotides: TGTGCCAGCTCACCGAATCGGCAGAACACAGATACGCAGTATTTT. Translated, it gives CASSPNRQNTDTQYF.

This clonotype has a count of ten or more. The chain is built from TRBV12-3 or TRBV12-4 and TRBJ1-2; TRBD1 agrees at 7 bases. J was trimmed by 5 bases and V by 6 bases; bases with no gene match: 9. CDR3 length: 14 residues. The CDR3 reads CASSPAGGRYGYTF. The CDR3 DNA reads as TGTGCCAGCAGCCCCGCAGGGGGACGATATGGCTACACCTTC.

This sequence joins TRBV6-1 and TRBJ1-5; D remains unclear. Germline CDR1 is MNHNS and CDR2 is SASEGT. CDR3 size: 13 residues. V was shortened by 6 bases and J by 2 bases, with 8 bases between the two germline ends. DNA of the CDR3: TGTGCCAGCAGGGGGATAGGCAATCAGCCCCAGCATTTT. Protein sequence: CASRGIGNQPQHF.

This clonotype has just a few counts. The gene calls are TRBV7-2 and TRBJ1-1; TRBD1 matches 9 bases. The CDR3 has 14 amino acids. CDR1 and CDR2 (germline): SGHTA, FQGNSA. V was clipped by 5 bases and J by 7 bases; unmatched bases: 8. The CDR3 DNA reads as TGTGCCAGCAGCCACTGGGACAGGGTCGGTGAAGCTTTCTTT. Amino acid sequence: CASSHWDRVGEAFF.

This clonotype was detected a few times. The chain couples TRBV7-2 to TRBJ1-1, with a possible D match to TRBD1 (6 bases). Between the trimmed V and J ends, which lost 2 bases and 5 bases, there was a span of 12 bases. Per the germline V gene, CDR1 is SGHTA and CDR2 is FQGNSA. The CDR3 has 14 amino acids. CDR3 sequence reads: CASSLFEGGTEAFF. CDR3 sequence (DNA): TGTGCCAGCAGCTTATTTGAGGGGGGGACTGAAGCTTTCTTT.

Worth noting for this clonotype: A much larger clonotype is one base distant, so this may be a read error. CDR3 amino acids: CASSLDIQTYEQYF. CDR3 nucleotide sequence: TGCGCCAGCAGCCTAGATATACAGACCTACGAGCAGTACTTC. V gene TRBV5-1 combines with J gene TRBJ2-7; D is ambiguous. The germline gives CDR1 SGHRS, CDR2 YFSETQ. CDR3 length: 14 residues. V was shortened by 4 bases and J by 2 bases, with 13 bases between the two germline ends.

This clonotype appeared a few times. The V gene is TRBV5-1, the J gene TRBJ1-2; D unclear. Trimming pared 0 bases from V and 8 bases from J, leaving 14 bases between. This CDR3 is built from 14 residues. The germline gives CDR1 SGHRS, CDR2 YFSETQ. CDR3 DNA sequence: TGCGCCAGCAGCTTGGACGGTCCGGCGGTGGGCTACACCTTC. Amino acid sequence: CASSLDGPAVGYTF.

This clonotype appeared a few times. CDR3 sequence (DNA): TGCAGTGCTAGAGATAGCGGGAGGATGCCCGAGCAGTACTTC. It is translated as CSARDSGRMPEQYF. This sequence joins TRBV20-1 and TRBJ2-7, with 10 bases lining up with TRBD2. Trimming at V came to 0 bases and at J to 6 bases, leaving 5 bases not matched to a gene. CDR3 length: 14 amino acids. From germline, CDR1 is DFQATT and CDR2 SNEGSKA (reference sequence).

The chain is built from TRBV5-5 and TRBJ2-1, with D unclear. V was cut by 1 base and J by 9 bases, with 11 bases left in between. Germline CDR1 and CDR2: SGHKS and YYEKEE (reference sequence). This CDR3 spans 13 amino acids. DNA for the CDR3: TGTGCCAGCAGCTTGTTGGGCCCGGGTGAGCAGTTCTTC. Translation gives CASSLLGPGEQFF. The full variable domain, its missing parts supplied by reference TRBV5-5 and TRBJ2-1, is DAGVTQSPTHLIKTRGQQVTLRCSPISGHKSVSWYQQVLGQGPQFIFQYYEKEERGRGNFPDRFSARQFPNYSSELNVNALLLGDSALYLCASSLLGPGEQFFGPGTRLTVL.

Points on this clonotype: It may be a read error: a sequence one base away is much more abundant. The CDR3 DNA reads TGTGCCAGCAGCTTAGGGGGACAGGGAGACACCGGGGAGCTGTTTTTT. Translation: CASSLGGQGDTGELFF. The J gene is TRBJ2-2, the V gene TRBV7-3; 9 nucleotides agree with TRBD1. Germline CDR1 SGHTA, CDR2 FQGTGA. This CDR3 contains 16 residues. V lost 2 bases and J lost 3; bases outside the gene matches: 4.

The chain employs TRBV5-4 and TRBJ1-2; 9 bases are shared with TRBD1. The V gene end was trimmed by 4 bases and the J gene end by 5 bases; junction bases not matched to a gene: 6. This CDR3 is built from 14 residues. Germline CDR1 and CDR2: SGHNT and YYREEE (reference sequence). This chain's CDR3 is CASSLGQGRYGYTF. In DNA, the CDR3 is TGTGCCAGCAGCCTTGGACAGGGGAGGTATGGCTACACCTTC.

The chain combines TRBV28 with TRBJ2-7; no clear D. The CDR3 contains 10 residues. Germline loops: CDR1 MDHEN, CDR2 SYDVKM. Trimming stripped 6 bases from V and 6 bases from J, with 6 bases between. The CDR3 coding sequence is TGTGCCAGCAGCTTAGCCGAGCAGTACTTC. Its translation is CASSLAEQYF. Full variable domain (outside the CDR3, taken from reference TRBV28 and TRBJ2-7): DVKVTQSSRYLVKRTGEKVFLECVQDMDHENMFWYRQDPGLGLRLIYFSYDVKMKEKGDIPEGYSVSREKKERFSLILESASTNQTSMYLCASSLAEQYFGPGTRLTVT.

Ten or more counts support this clonotype. This chain links TRBV7-9 with TRBJ1-3; D possibly corresponds to TRBD1 (6 bases). Trimming took off 5 bases at V and 4 bases at J, with 15 bases between the two ends. The length of the CDR3 is 15 residues. Germline loops: CDR1 SEHNR, CDR2 FQNEAQ (reference sequence). The CDR3, as DNA: TGTGCCAGCAGCGACATCAGGGGAGGAGGAAACACCATATATTTT. Protein product: CASSDIRGGGNTIYF.

This clonotype came up a few times. The V gene is TRBV7-2, the J gene TRBJ1-1; 7 bases line up with TRBD1. The CDR3 sequence is 13 residues long. In germline, CDR1 is SGHTA, CDR2 FQGNSA. V dropped 4 bases and J dropped 4; count of bases not matched to a gene: 3. The CDR3 bases are TGTGCCAGCAGCTCGGGACAGACCACTGAAGCTTTCTTT. Translated, it gives CASSSGQTTEAFF.

The chain couples TRBV29-1 to TRBJ1-1; perhaps TRBD1 as D (6 bases). Germline V gene lookup returns CDR1 SQVTM and CDR2 ANQGSEA. This CDR3 has 14 residues. The V end was cut by 7 bases, the J end by 1 base, with 16 bases between. For the CDR3, the DNA is TGCAGCGGGCTGATCGGGACAACGAACACTGAAGCTTTCTTT. Its translation is CSGLIGTTNTEAFF.

This clonotype occurred a few times. The V call is TRBV2, the J call TRBJ2-7, with 9 bases aligning to TRBD1. The CDR3 spans 13 residues. V shed 6 bases and J 4 bases; nucleotides not matched to a gene: 4. Germline lookup yields CDR1 SNHLY and CDR2 FYNNEI. The CDR3 region has the DNA TGTGCCAGCAGGGGGACAGGGTGGTACGAGCAGTACTTC. Translated: CASRGTGWYEQYF. Filled out from reference TRBV2 and TRBJ2-7, the complete variable domain reads EPEVTQTPSHQVTQMGQEVILRCVPISNHLYFYWYRQILGQKVEFLVSFYNNEISEKSEIFDDQFSVERPDGSNFTLKIRSTKLEDSAMYFCASRGTGWYEQYFGPGTRLTVT.

This clonotype showed up just a few times. The J gene is TRBJ2-1, the V gene TRBV27, with a possible D match to TRBD2 (6 bases). The CDR3 has 16 residues. The germline gives CDR1 MNHEY, CDR2 SMNVEV (reference sequence). Trimming pared 6 bases from V and 0 bases from J, leaving 15 bases between. The CDR3 sequence is CASRTLRGDSYNEQFF. Written as DNA, the CDR3 is TGTGCCAGCAGAACCTTGCGGGGAGACTCCTACAATGAGCAGTTCTTC.

V is TRBV20-1 and J is TRBJ2-1; 10 bases are a match to TRBD2. Germline V lookup: CDR1 DFQATT, CDR2 SNEGSKA (reference sequence). This CDR3 is 18 amino acids long. V dropped 0 bases and J dropped 9; count of bases not matched to a gene: 17. The CDR3 region has the DNA TGCAGTGCTAGAGATCCCTGGACAGGCTTTTCTAGCGGGGGTGAGCAGTTCTTC. This encodes CSARDPWTGFSSGGEQFF.

This clonotype was observed a few times. The chain carries TRBV28 and TRBJ2-3, with D tentatively TRBD2 (6 bases). CDR3 length: 15 amino acids. Germline V gene sequence: CDR1 MDHEN, CDR2 SYDVKM. V lost 6 bases, J lost 0 bases, and 13 bases lay in between. DNA of the CDR3: TGTGCCAGCAGCCGCCGGGGGATTAGCACAGATACGCAGTATTTT. Encoded protein: CASSRRGISTDTQYF.